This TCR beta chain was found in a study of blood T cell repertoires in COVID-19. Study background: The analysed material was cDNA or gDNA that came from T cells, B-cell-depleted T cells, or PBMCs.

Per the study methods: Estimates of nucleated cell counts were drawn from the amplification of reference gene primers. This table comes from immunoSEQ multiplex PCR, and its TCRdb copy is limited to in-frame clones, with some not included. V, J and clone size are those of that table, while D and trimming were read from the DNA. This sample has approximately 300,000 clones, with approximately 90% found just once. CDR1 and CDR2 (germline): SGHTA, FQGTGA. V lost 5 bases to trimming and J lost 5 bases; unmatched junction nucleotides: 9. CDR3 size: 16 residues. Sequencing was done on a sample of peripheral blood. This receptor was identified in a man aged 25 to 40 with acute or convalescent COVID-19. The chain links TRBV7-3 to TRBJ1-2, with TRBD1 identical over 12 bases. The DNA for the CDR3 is TGTGCCAGCAGCCCCCAGGGACAGGGGGCTAGATATGGCTACACCTTC. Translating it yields CASSPQGQGARYGYTF.